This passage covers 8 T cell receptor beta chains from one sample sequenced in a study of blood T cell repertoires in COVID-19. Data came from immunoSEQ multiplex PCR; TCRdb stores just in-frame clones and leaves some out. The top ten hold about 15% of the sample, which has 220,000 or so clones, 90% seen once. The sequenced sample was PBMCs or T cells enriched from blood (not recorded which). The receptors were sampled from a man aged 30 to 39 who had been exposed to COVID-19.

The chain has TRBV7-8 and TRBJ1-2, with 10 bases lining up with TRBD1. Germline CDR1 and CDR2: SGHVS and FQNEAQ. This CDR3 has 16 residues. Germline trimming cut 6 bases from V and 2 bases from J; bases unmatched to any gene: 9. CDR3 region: CASSRDRGSPNYGYTF. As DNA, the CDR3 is TGTGCCAGCAGTCGGGACAGGGGCTCTCCAAACTATGGCTACACCTTC.

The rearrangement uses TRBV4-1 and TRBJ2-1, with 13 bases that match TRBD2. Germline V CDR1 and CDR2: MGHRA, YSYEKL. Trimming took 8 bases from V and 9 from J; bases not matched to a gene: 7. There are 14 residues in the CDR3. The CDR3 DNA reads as TGCGCCAGCCGCACTAGCGGGGGGGCCCCTGAGCAGTTCTTC. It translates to CASRTSGGAPEQFF.

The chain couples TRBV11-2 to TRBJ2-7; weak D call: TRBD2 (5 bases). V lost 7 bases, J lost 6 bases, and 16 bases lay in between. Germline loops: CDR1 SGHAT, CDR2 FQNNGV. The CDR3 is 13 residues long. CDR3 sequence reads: CASTLVVVREQYF. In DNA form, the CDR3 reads TGTGCCAGCACACTAGTCGTGGTTCGCGAGCAGTACTTC. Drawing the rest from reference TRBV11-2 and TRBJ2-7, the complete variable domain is EAGVAQSPRYKIIEKRQSVAFWCNPISGHATLYWYQQILGQGPKLLIQFQNNGVVDDSQLPKDRFSAERLKGVDSTLKIQPAKLEDSAVYLCASTLVVVREQYFGPGTRLTVT.

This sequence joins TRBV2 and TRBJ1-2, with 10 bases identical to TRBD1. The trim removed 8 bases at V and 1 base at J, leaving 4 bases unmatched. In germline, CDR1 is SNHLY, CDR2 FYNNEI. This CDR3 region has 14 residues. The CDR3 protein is CASGWTGGNYGYTF. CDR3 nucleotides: TGTGCCAGCGGCTGGACAGGGGGTAACTATGGCTACACCTTC.

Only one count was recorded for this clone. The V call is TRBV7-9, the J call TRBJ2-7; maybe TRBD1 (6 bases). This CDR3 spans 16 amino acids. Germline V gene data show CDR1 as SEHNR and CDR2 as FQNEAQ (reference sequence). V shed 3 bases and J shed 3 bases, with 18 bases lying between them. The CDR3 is CASSLAAGDFLYEQYF. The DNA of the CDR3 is TGTGCCAGCAGCTTGGCAGCAGGGGATTTCCTCTACGAGCAGTACTTC.

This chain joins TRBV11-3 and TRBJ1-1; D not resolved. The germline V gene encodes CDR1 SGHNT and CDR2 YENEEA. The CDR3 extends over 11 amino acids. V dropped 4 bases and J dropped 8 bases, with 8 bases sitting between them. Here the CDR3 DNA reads TGTGCCAGCAGCTCAGGATCCGAAGCTTTCTTT. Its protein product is CASSSGSEAFF.

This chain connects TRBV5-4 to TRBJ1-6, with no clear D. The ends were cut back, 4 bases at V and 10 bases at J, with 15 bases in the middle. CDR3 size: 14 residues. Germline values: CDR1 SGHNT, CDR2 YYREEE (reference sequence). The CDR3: CASSRAGFGSPLHF. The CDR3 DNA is TGTGCCAGCAGCCGGGCGGGATTTGGCTCACCCCTCCACTTT.

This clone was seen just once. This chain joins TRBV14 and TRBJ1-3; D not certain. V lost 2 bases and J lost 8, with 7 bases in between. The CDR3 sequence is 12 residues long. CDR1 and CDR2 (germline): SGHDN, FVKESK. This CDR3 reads CASSQNLYTIYF. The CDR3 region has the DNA TGTGCCAGCAGCCAAAATCTGTACACCATATATTTT.